The 11 T cell receptor beta chains below were found in one sample sequenced in a study of blood T cells in healthy people across ages. Primed by a sample-barcoded 5' primer and a J-beta primer mix, a second PCR proceeded for about 7 to 11 cycles. TCRdb redid the calling of the 5' RACE reads with MiXCR, one entry per CDR3 protein. The top ten hold around 32% of the sample, which has about 680,000 distinct CDR3 sequences, more than 40% seen once. Sequences were obtained from blood. These receptors all stem from a woman in her fifties or sixties in good health.

The chain uses TRBV28 and TRBJ2-5; 8 bases agree with TRBD2. The germline V gene encodes CDR1 MDHEN and CDR2 SYDVKM. This CDR3 contains 15 residues. Trimming took 4 bases from V and 1 from J; bases not matched to a gene: 5. CDR3 DNA: TGTGCCAGCAGTTCAGGCGGGAGGCCCCAAGAGACCCAGTACTTC. Its translation: CASSSGGRPQETQYF.

Of note for this clonotype: The final CDR3 position lacks the conserved phenylalanine or tryptophan, pointing to a likely read error. V gene TRBV29-1 combines with J gene TRBJ1-1, with 11 bases that match TRBD1. CDR1 is SQVTM and CDR2 is ANQGSEA in the germline V gene. CDR3 length: 13 amino acids. Trimming removed 7 bases from V and 4 bases from J; junction bases left unmatched: 5. The CDR3 here is CSAGQGAGTEAFY. The CDR3, as DNA: TGCAGCGCCGGACAGGGGGCCGGCACTGAAGCTTTCTAT.

This clonotype turned up a few times. The V gene is TRBV20-1, the J gene TRBJ2-3, with 8 bases aligning to TRBD1. Germline trimming cut 1 base from V and 4 bases from J; bases unmatched to any gene: 4. The CDR3 spans 14 residues. Germline CDR1 and CDR2: DFQATT and SNEGSKA (reference sequence). The DNA of the CDR3 is TGCAGTGCTAGAGTTAGGACAGGGTCAGATACGCAGTATTTT. It specifies CSARVRTGSDTQYF.

J is TRBJ2-3 and V is TRBV7-2; D unclear. Germline loops: CDR1 SGHTA, CDR2 FQGNSA. Trimming stripped 3 bases from V and 6 bases from J, with 10 bases between. This CDR3 contains 13 residues. The CDR3 protein is CASSFKPQDTQYF. The CDR3 region has the DNA TGTGCCAGCAGCTTTAAGCCCCAGGATACGCAGTATTTT. Full variable domain (remainder filled in from reference TRBV7-2 and TRBJ2-3): GAGVSQSPSNKVTEKGKDVELRCDPISGHTALYWYRQSLGQGLEFLIYFQGNSAPDKSGLPSDRFSAERTGGSVSTLTIQRTQQEDSAVYLCASSFKPQDTQYFGPGTRLTVL.

This clonotype has just a few counts. The chain combines TRBV4-2 with TRBJ2-7, with 8 bases matching TRBD2. The CDR3 spans 15 residues. V trimming: 3 bases; J trimming: 4 bases; junction bases outside the gene matches: 8. The germline gives CDR1 LGHNA, CDR2 YNFKEQ. The CDR3 loop reads CASSQNSGMMYEQYF. The CDR3 DNA sequence: TGTGCCAGCAGCCAGAATAGCGGGATGATGTACGAGCAGTACTTC.

J is TRBJ1-2 and V is TRBV29-1; D is perhaps TRBD1 (6 bases). CDR1 is SQVTM, CDR2 ANQGSEA, per germline. This CDR3 comprises 11 residues. V shed 6 bases and J shed 3 bases, with 8 bases lying between them. This CDR3 is CSVQGYYGYTF. DNA of the CDR3: TGCAGCGTCCAGGGGTACTATGGCTACACCTTC. The full variable domain, with the rest looked up from reference TRBV29-1 and TRBJ1-2, is SAVISQKPSRDICQRGTSLTIQCQVDSQVTMMFWYRQQPGQSLTLIATANQGSEATYESGFVIDKFPISRPNLTFSTLTVSNMSPEDSSIYLCSVQGYYGYTFGSGTRLTVV.

The chain recombines TRBV12-3 or TRBV12-4 with TRBJ2-6, with TRBD2 matching over 7 bases. This CDR3 has 19 amino acids. J gave up 0 bases and V 6 bases, and 14 bases lay outside the gene matches. The CDR3 is CASRYEMGGDSSGANVLTF. CDR3 in DNA: TGTGCCAGCAGATACGAAATGGGGGGGGATAGCTCTGGGGCCAACGTCCTGACTTTC.

V gene TRBV6-2 or TRBV6-3 combines with J gene TRBJ1-1; D remains unclear. Looked up from germline, CDR1 is MNHEY and CDR2 is SVGEGT. Trimming stripped 2 bases from V and 5 bases from J, with 18 bases between. This CDR3 is built from 16 residues. Here the CDR3 reads CASSYDRVAQWTEAFF. CDR3 nucleotides: TGTGCCAGCAGTTACGACCGAGTCGCCCAGTGGACTGAAGCTTTCTTT.

The CDR3, as DNA: TGTGCCAGCAGTTACAGAATGGATGAGCAGTTCTTC. It specifies CASSYRMDEQFF. The chain recombines TRBV6-5 with TRBJ2-1; no definite D call. With 2 bases removed from V and 8 bases from J, the gap between germline ends came to 7 bases. This CDR3 comprises 12 residues. CDR1 and CDR2 from the germline V gene are MNHEY and SVGAGI.

The V and J genes are TRBV7-6 and TRBJ2-5, with TRBD2 matching over 12 bases. Germline CDR1 is SGHVS and CDR2 is FNYEAQ. V shed 4 bases, J shed 5 bases, and the junction held 8 bases outside the gene matches. The CDR3 sequence is 16 residues long. The CDR3 reads CASSSAEGLAGETQYF. CDR3 DNA: TGTGCCAGCAGCTCCGCCGAAGGACTAGCGGGGGAGACCCAGTACTTC. Filled out from reference TRBV7-6 and TRBJ2-5, the complete variable domain reads GAGVSQSPRYKVTKRGQDVALRCDPISGHVSLYWYRQALGQGPEFLTYFNYEAQQDKSGLPNDRFSAERPEGSISTLTIQRTEQRDSAMYRCASSSAEGLAGETQYFGPGTRLLVL.

This clonotype was detected a few times. The V gene is TRBV29-1, the J gene TRBJ1-1; possible D gene TRBD1, 5 bases. Deletions cut 4 bases from V and 8 bases from J, with 11 bases between. The CDR3 is made up of 11 amino acids. In germline, CDR1 is SQVTM, CDR2 ANQGSEA. This CDR3 is CSVAGAIEAFF. The CDR3 coding sequence is TGCAGCGTTGCCGGGGCCATCGAAGCTTTCTTT.